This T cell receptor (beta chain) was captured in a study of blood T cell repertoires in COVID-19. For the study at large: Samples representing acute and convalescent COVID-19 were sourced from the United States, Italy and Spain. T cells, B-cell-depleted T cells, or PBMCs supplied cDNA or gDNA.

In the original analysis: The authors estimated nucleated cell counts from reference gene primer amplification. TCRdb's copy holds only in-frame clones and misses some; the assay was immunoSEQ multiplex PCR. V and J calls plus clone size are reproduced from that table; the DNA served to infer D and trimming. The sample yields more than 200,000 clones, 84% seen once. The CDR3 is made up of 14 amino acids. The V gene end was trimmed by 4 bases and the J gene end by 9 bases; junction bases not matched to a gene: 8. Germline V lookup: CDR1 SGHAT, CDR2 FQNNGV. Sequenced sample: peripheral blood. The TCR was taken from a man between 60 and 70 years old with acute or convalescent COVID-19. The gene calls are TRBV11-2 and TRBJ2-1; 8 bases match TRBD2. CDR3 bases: TGTGCCAGCAGCTCAGCGACTAGCGTCGGTGAGCAGTTCTTC. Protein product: CASSSATSVGEQFF.